This section outlines one TCR beta chain sequence together with its context. Its antigen is not known. This specimen comes from a study of cytomegalovirus exposure and HLA in healthy donors. Study results and caveats: Common viral pathogens were later found to be apparently linked to several of the most significant clusters.

PCR used 60 Vbeta primers and 13 Jbeta primers. Profiled with immunoSEQ multiplex PCR; TCRdb holds only in-frame clones, not every one. This table holds roughly 230,000 clones, more than 75% found once. V was clipped by 4 bases and J by 3 bases; unmatched bases: 6. CDR3 length equals 15 residues. Germline V CDR1 and CDR2: MGHRA, YSYEKL. The genes are TRBV4-1 and TRBJ2-7, with TRBD1 identical over 10 bases. The TCR sequence derives from a girl between 2 and 10 years old in good health and CMV-seronegative. The sequenced sample consisted of PBMCs. CDR3 sequence (DNA): TGCGCCAGCAGCCCCCCGGGACAGGGGTTCTACGAGCAGTACTTC. Amino acid sequence: CASSPPGQGFYEQYF.